The clone carrying this T cell receptor beta chain has ten or more counts. The antigen is unknown. PBMCs numbering at least 6 million were isolated per sample. V shed 5 bases, J shed 5 bases, and the junction held 9 bases outside the gene matches. The germline V gene has CDR1 MDHEN and CDR2 SYDVKM. This CDR3 contains 15 residues. The data belong to a study of blood T cells in healthy people across ages. General observations from the study: Higher diversity, along with more naive CD4+ cells, distinguished long-lived donors from aged donors.

Together with a sample-barcoded 5' primer, a J-beta primer mix was included in a second PCR lasting about 6 to 12 cycles. TCRdb processed the 5' RACE reads anew with MiXCR; each CDR3 protein has one entry. Of fewer than 1,200,000 distinct CDR3 sequences listed, 20% to 25% were seen once; the top ten hold 0.75%. The same sample was also studied in work on T cells of mothers and their children. That work adds: Per child, roughly 3 million TCR beta CDR3 reads were obtained, against over 9 million per mother.

The origin of this receptor is a girl under 10 years old in good health. The sample comprised blood. The J gene is TRBJ2-7, the V gene TRBV28; 10 bases align to TRBD1. Written as DNA, the CDR3 is TGTGCCAGCAGTGTGCTCGGACAGGGGGTGAACGAGCAGTACTTC. It translates to CASSVLGQGVNEQYF.